The sequence of this T cell receptor beta chain was determined in a study of CXCR3-negative and CXCR3-positive naive CD8 T cells. Study context: There were around 140 million TRB reads altogether, and each library had about 1.5 +/- 0.3 million of them. Study-level points and caveats: Hydrophobicity of TRB CDR3s was greater in CXCR3-positive naive cells than in CXCR3-negative naive cells. Memory CD8+ cells had much lower diversity, and both naive subsets had comparably high diversity. Naive CXCR3-positive and CXCR3-negative cells shared TRBV-TRBJ usage; memory cells diverged.

In the case of this clonotype: The antigen is not known.

Germline CDR1 reads SGHDN; CDR2 reads FVKESK. The CDR3 spans 15 residues. Researchers prepared the TRB cDNA libraries using 5' RACE with UMI labels. No DNA is given; TCRdb re-called the 5' RACE reads and lists each CDR3 protein once. The sample includes about 86,000 distinct CDR3 sequences. The chain carries TRBV14 and TRBJ1-1; the TCRdb D gene call, TRBD1, has no DNA to confirm it. The sequence came from a human donor in good health. Some clones in this sample may be carry-over from other donors' samples. Sequenced sample: naive CXCR3+ CD8+ T cells from blood. Subset meaning: CD45RO-CCR7+CD27+CD95- naive CD8+ T cells expressing CXCR3 (TNR3+). The CDR3 sequence is CASSQRDRGNTEAFF.